A few counts support the clone carrying this T cell receptor beta chain. Its target is unknown. Looked up from germline, CDR1 is SGHNT and CDR2 is YENEEA. This CDR3 has 15 amino acids. V was pared by 2 bases and J by 1 base, with 2 bases of the junction left unmatched. These data come from a study of cytomegalovirus exposure and HLA in healthy donors. Study-wide points: Specificity of three CMV-associated chains for CMV antigens was verified in vitro. For cytomegalovirus status, the classifier reportedly gave diagnoses with high specificity and sensitivity.

Primers included in the PCR were 60 Vbeta and 13 Jbeta primers. Sequencing was performed with immunoSEQ multiplex PCR; in TCRdb, only in-frame clones are kept and a portion is missing. The table has 93,000 or so clones, 66% seen once. The sequenced sample consisted of PBMCs. This sequence was found in a woman aged 45-60 years in good health and CMV-seronegative. The rearrangement links TRBV11-3 to TRBJ1-1; 9 positions match TRBD1. For the CDR3, the DNA is TGTGCCAGCAGCTTACTGGGACAGGGGAACACTGAAGCTTTCTTT. Protein sequence: CASSLLGQGNTEAFF.